This T cell receptor (beta chain) was documented in a study of blood T cell repertoires in COVID-19 (dated by TCRdb to 2020 to 2021). For the wider study: The collaborator samples originated in the United States, Italy and Spain and spanned the acute and convalescent phases of COVID-19. The prospective study material was composed of cDNA or gDNA derived from T cells, B-cell-depleted T cells, or PBMCs. Subjects who had been exposed to COVID-19, were actively infected with it, or had recovered from it provided the deeply sampled blood TCRbeta repertoires that made up the dataset. A freely available public database, intended as a resource for researchers studying the immune response to SARS-CoV-2, is where the repertoires were released. Samples came from the ongoing ImmuneRACE study (first 160 participants) plus 1,254 subjects from 6 global collaborators. The sample metadata nearly always contained a de-identified subject ID, COVID-19 status, age in years and sex. Where HLA class I and class II types were available, the types were taken from metadata supplied by the sample provider, not from assay-based typing.

With respect to this clone: No cognate antigen has been identified for it. No much larger clone is present one base from it, and per-base qualities are unavailable.

TCRbeta CDR3 regions were amplified from genomic DNA using the immunoSEQ Assay, a bias-controlled multiplex PCR. As for how the authors treated the data: Within the assay, amplification of reference gene primers was used to estimate how many nucleated cells each sample contained. To quantify the absolute abundance of each unique TCRbeta CDR3 rearrangement, sequence reads were collapsed and filtered. Productive Simpson clonality was computed per sample as the square root of Simpson's diversity index over productive rearrangements. In its TCRdb copy, this immuneACCESS table keeps in-frame sequences only and misses some clones. Where compared with another copy, unresolved V genes explain less than half of these, and the others have no known cause. V and J calls and clone size are those listed in that table; D and trimming were worked out from the DNA. Within this sample are roughly 150,000 clones, with roughly 80% of them counted one time only. The top ten constitute roughly 8.6% of the sample.

Enrolling through a virtual design, the prospective study's participants ranged in age from roughly 18 to 95 years and lived across 24 United States geographic areas. In the prospective study, participants were assigned to cohorts based on the clinical history participants reported in a screening survey and a study questionnaire. Recovered participants in ImmuneRACE Cohort 3 were defined as having two consecutive negative NP/OP PCR tests, clearance from a healthcare professional, or resolution of symptoms. In the prospective study, mobile phlebotomists collected whole blood, serum and a nasopharyngeal or oropharyngeal swab from each participant. Additional blood draws and questionnaires over a roughly two-month period could optionally be provided by prospective study participants. Blood samples from the prospective study were shipped frozen or at room temperature prior to DNA extraction. Relative to germline, V is missing 4 bases and J is missing 3 bases, with 15 bases of the junction outside any gene match. From the cysteine through the phenylalanine, the CDR3 covers 18 amino acids. CDR3 DNA is the only sequence kept; it has 54 bases, read in frame from the first base. The germline V gene specifies SNHLY as CDR1 and FYNNEI as CDR2.

Summary of the overall study and its limitations: How much clinical and demographic metadata was included differed by source and by participant, and the metadata was provided uncurated.

The chain was built from TRBV2 and TRBJ1-3; 7 bases in the middle match TRBD1. The sequencing sample was made of PBMCs or T cells enriched from blood (not recorded which). The source of this sequence is a woman in her forties or fifties who had recovered from COVID-19. CDR3 reads: CASSATHGRGRLGNTIYF. The sequenced DNA: TGTGCCAGCAGTGCCACTCACGGAAGGGGGCGCCTTGGAAACACCATATATTTT.